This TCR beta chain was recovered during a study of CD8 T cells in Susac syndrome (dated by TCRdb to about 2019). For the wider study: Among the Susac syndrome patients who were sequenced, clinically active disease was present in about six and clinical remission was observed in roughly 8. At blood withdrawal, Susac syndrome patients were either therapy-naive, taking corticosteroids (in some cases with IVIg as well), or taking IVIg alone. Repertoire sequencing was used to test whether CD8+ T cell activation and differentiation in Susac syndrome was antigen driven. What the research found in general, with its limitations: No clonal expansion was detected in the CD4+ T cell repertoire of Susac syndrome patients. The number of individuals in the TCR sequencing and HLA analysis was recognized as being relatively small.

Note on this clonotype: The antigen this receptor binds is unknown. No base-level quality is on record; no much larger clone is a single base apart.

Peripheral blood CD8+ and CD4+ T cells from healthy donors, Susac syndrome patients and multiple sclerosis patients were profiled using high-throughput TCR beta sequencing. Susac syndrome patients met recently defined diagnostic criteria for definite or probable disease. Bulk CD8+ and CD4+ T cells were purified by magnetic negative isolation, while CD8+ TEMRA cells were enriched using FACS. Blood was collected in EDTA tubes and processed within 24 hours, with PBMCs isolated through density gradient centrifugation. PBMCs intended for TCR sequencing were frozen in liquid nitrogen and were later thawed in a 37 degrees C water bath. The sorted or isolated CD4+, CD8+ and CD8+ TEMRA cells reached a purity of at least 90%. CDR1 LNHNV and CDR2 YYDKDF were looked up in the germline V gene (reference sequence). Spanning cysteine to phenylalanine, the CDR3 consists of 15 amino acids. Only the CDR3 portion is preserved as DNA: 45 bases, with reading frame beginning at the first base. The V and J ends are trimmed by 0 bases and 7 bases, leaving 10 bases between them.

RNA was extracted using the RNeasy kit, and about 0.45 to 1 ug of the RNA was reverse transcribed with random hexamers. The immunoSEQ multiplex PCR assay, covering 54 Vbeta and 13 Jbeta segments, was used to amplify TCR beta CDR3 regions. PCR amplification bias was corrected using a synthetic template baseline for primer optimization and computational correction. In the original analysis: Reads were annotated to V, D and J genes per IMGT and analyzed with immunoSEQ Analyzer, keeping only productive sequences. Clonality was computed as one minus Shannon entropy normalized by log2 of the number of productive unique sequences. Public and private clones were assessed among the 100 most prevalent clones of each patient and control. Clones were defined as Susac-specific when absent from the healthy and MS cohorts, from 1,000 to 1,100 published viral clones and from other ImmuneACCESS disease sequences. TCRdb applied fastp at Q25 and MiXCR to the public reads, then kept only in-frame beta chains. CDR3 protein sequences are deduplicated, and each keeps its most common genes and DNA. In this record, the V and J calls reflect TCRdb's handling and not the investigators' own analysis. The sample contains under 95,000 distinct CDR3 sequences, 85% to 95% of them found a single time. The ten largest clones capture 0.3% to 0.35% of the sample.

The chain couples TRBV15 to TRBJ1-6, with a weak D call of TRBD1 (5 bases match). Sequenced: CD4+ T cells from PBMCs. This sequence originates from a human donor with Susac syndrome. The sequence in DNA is TGTGCCACCAGCAGAGAAGAGGGGAGGAATTCACCCCTCCACTTT. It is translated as CATSREEGRNSPLHF.